The 27 T cell receptor beta chains in this list originate from one sample, sequenced in a study of OX40 agonist ivuxolimab in advanced cancers. Profiling relied on immunoSEQ multiplex PCR, and the TCRdb table lists in-frame clones only, not all of them. Of around 80,000 clones in the sample, approximately 90% are singletons; the top ten hold approximately 0.99%. Sequenced here: CD4+ or CD8+ T cells sorted from blood, sampled in a trial of the OX40 agonist ivuxolimab. The receptors here all came from an adult with an advanced solid tumor such as melanoma, head and neck, liver or kidney cancer.

Concerning this clone itself: Additional DNA sequences in this sample encode the identical CDR3. This sequence joins TRBV10-1 and TRBJ1-1, with D tentatively TRBD1 (6 bases). The CDR3 loop spans 15 amino acids. Germline assignment: CDR1 WNHNN and CDR2 SYGVQD (reference sequence). Trimming stripped 4 bases from V and 0 bases from J, with 12 bases between. Written as DNA, the CDR3 is TGCGCCAGCAGTGCGTCTACAGGGATGAACACTGAAGCTTTCTTT. Translated, it gives CASSASTGMNTEAFF.

CDR3: CASSQSSPGLAGGHEQYF. In nucleotides, the CDR3 is TGCGCCAGCAGTCAATCTTCTCCCGGACTAGCGGGGGGCCACGAGCAGTACTTC. The chain is built from TRBV23-1 and TRBJ2-7, with 14 bases matching TRBD2. TRBV23-1 is identified as an open reading frame with a role that is uncertain. After removal of 0 bases from V and 5 bases from J, the junction contained 9 bases not matched to a gene. CDR3 length: 18 residues.

The chain is built from TRBV29-1 and TRBJ2-1, with D possibly being TRBD2 (5 bases). Trimming took 5 bases from V and 8 from J, leaving 7 bases between them. Per germline, CDR1 SQVTM and CDR2 ANQGSEA. The CDR3 has 10 residues. For the CDR3, the DNA is TGCAGCGTTTCGGGGTATGAGCAGTTCTTC. Encoded protein: CSVSGYEQFF.

This clone came up a few times. The chain is built from TRBV4-1 and TRBJ1-1; D is ambiguous. V was trimmed by 0 bases and J by 1 base, leaving 9 bases between them. CDR1 and CDR2 (germline): MGHRA, YSYEKL. CDR3 length: 15 amino acids. CDR3 sequence: CASSQDPSRNTEAFF. The CDR3 DNA sequence: TGCGCCAGCAGCCAAGATCCTTCCCGGAACACTGAAGCTTTCTTT.

The chain has TRBV29-1 and TRBJ2-1, with D unresolved. V lost 6 bases, J lost 2 bases, and 11 bases lay in between. Per the germline V gene, CDR1 is SQVTM and CDR2 is ANQGSEA. The CDR3 sequence is 13 residues long. The CDR3 DNA sequence: TGCAGCGTGGGTGGGGTCACCTACAATGAGCAGTTCTTC. This codes for CSVGGVTYNEQFF.

The table lists this clone with a count of one. The chain couples TRBV12-5 to TRBJ2-3, with 9 nucleotides matching TRBD2. The CDR3 covers 15 residues. V dropped 2 bases and J dropped 5; count of bases not matched to a gene: 5. Per germline, CDR1 LGHNT and CDR2 FRNRAP. CDR3 in DNA: TGTGCTAGTGGTTTGCGTAGCGGGAGAGGAGATACGCAGTATTTT. Its translation is CASGLRSGRGDTQYF.

The rearrangement joins TRBV7-9 to TRBJ2-5; D perhaps matches TRBD2 (6 bases). Trimming took off 1 base at V and 1 base at J, with 7 bases between the two ends. The CDR3 length is 14 residues. Germline CDR1 SEHNR, CDR2 FQNEAQ (reference sequence). The CDR3 loop reads CASSLGGVQETQYF. The CDR3 nucleotides are TGTGCCAGCAGCTTAGGCGGGGTCCAAGAGACCCAGTACTTC.

The chain employs TRBV18 and TRBJ1-1; D may be TRBD1 (5 bases). V lost 3 bases and J lost 6, with 11 bases in between. CDR1 is KGHSH, CDR2 LQKENI, per germline. This CDR3 comprises 13 residues. In DNA form, the CDR3 reads TGTGCCAGCTCACCGATCAGGGAGGCTGAAGCTTTCTTT. Protein sequence: CASSPIREAEAFF.

This sequence joins TRBV5-6 and TRBJ2-7; 9 bases fit TRBD2. The CDR3 runs 15 residues. V dropped 4 bases and J dropped 7; count of bases not matched to a gene: 12. Germline V gene lookup returns CDR1 SGHDT and CDR2 YYEEEE. The CDR3 DNA sequence: TGTGCCAGCAGCCCTACCGGGACTAGCACAAGGGAGCAGTACTTC. Amino acid sequence: CASSPTGTSTREQYF.

The chain recombines TRBV5-1 with TRBJ2-6, with D possibly being TRBD2 (6 bases). The CDR3 runs to 17 residues. Trimming left V 0 bases short and J 4 bases short, with 14 bases between. In germline, CDR1 is SGHRS, CDR2 YFSETQ. CDR3 coding DNA: TGCGCCAGCAGCTTGGTGGGGTTGGGAGGCGGGGCCAACGTCCTGACTTTC. Amino acid sequence: CASSLVGLGGGANVLTF. The whole variable domain, filled in from reference TRBV5-1 and TRBJ2-6, reads KAGVTQTPRYLIKTRGQQVTLSCSPISGHRSVSWYQQTPGQGLQFLFEYFSETQRNKGNFPGRFSGRQFSNSRSEMNVSTLELGDSALYLCASSLVGLGGGANVLTFGAGSRLTVL.

This rearrangement joins TRBV7-2 to TRBJ2-5; 7 bases map to TRBD1. The CDR3 has 15 residues. Germline CDR1 SGHTA, CDR2 FQGNSA. V trimming: 1 base; J trimming: 5 bases; junction bases outside the gene matches: 7. CDR3: CASSLVGSQGETQYF. CDR3 coding DNA: TGTGCCAGCAGCTTAGTTGGGTCACAGGGGGAGACCCAGTACTTC.

The chain has TRBV19 and TRBJ2-7; TRBD1 agrees at 12 bases. The ends lost 6 bases at V and 3 bases at J; junction bases unmatched: 6. The germline V gene has CDR1 LNHDA and CDR2 SQIVND (reference sequence). This CDR3 has 15 residues. Here the CDR3 reads CASRSGTGGSYEQYF. The CDR3 DNA sequence: TGTGCCAGTAGAAGCGGGACAGGGGGCAGCTACGAGCAGTACTTC.

The rearrangement joins TRBV19 to TRBJ2-2, with D uncertain. The germline gives CDR1 LNHDA, CDR2 SQIVND (reference sequence). The CDR3 consists of 13 residues. V gave up 3 bases and J gave up 3 bases, with 5 bases separating them. As DNA, the CDR3 is TGTGCCAGTAGTATTTGGGACACCGGGGAGCTGTTTTTT. It encodes CASSIWDTGELFF.

The J gene is TRBJ1-1, the V gene TRBV6-5, with TRBD1 as a possible D gene (5 bases). Germline CDR1 reads MNHEY; CDR2 reads SVGAGI. V lost 8 bases and J lost 7, with 17 bases in between. CDR3 length equals 13 residues. The CDR3 nucleotides are TGTGCCAGCTCCCCTGTGGGGCCGGGTGAAGCTTTCTTT. It is translated as CASSPVGPGEAFF.

CDR3 in amino acids: CASSLDQPRIGELFF. The CDR3 DNA is TGCGCCAGCAGCTTGGACCAGCCGCGCATCGGGGAGCTGTTTTTT. The rearrangement joins TRBV5-1 to TRBJ2-2; D gene ambiguous. The CDR3 totals 15 residues. V lost 0 bases, J lost 7 bases, and 13 bases lay in between. Germline V lookup: CDR1 SGHRS, CDR2 YFSETQ.

The V gene is TRBV18, the J gene TRBJ2-7, with 12 bases lining up with TRBD2. CDR3 length equals 17 residues. Germline values: CDR1 KGHSH, CDR2 LQKENI. With V trimmed by 1 base and J by 5 bases, 9 bases remained unmatched. The CDR3 sequence is CASSPQSLAGGPHEQYF. The CDR3 DNA is TGTGCCAGCTCACCACAGTCCCTAGCGGGAGGGCCCCACGAGCAGTACTTC. The full variable domain, rest sourced from reference TRBV18 and TRBJ2-7, is NAGVMQNPRHLVRRRGQEARLRCSPMKGHSHVYWYRQLPEEGLKFMVYLQKENIIDESGMPKERFSAEFPKEGPSILRIQQVVRGDSAAYFCASSPQSLAGGPHEQYFGPGTRLTVT.

In its sample, this clone was seen once. This chain connects TRBV21-1 to TRBJ1-2; the tabulated D call, TRBD1, remains unverified against the DNA. TRBV21-1 is a pseudogene. CDR3 length equals 15 residues. In DNA, the CDR3 is TGTGCCAGGAAACCCGGAGGGGGACAGGGCTATGGCTACACCTTC. Its protein product is CARKPGGGQGYGYTF.

V is TRBV7-9 and J is TRBJ2-3; 8 bases agree with TRBD2. V shed 5 bases, J shed 3 bases, and the junction held 10 bases outside the gene matches. Germline-derived CDR1 and CDR2 are SEHNR and FQNEAQ (reference sequence). CDR3 size: 16 residues. CDR3 sequence (DNA): TGTGCCAGCAGCCGACCCAGCGGGAGTGGTACAGATACGCAGTATTTT. This encodes CASSRPSGSGTDTQYF. Complete variable domain (other parts from reference TRBV7-9 and TRBJ2-3): DTGVSQNPRHKITKRGQNVTFRCDPISEHNRLYWYRQTLGQGPEFLTYFQNEAQLEKSRLLSDRFSAERPKGSFSTLEIQRTEQGDSAMYLCASSRPSGSGTDTQYFGPGTRLTVL.

Written as DNA, the CDR3 is TGTGCCACCAGCAGAGAAAAGGCGGGAGGATTCAATGAGCAGTTCTTC. It specifies CATSREKAGGFNEQFF. The V call is TRBV15, the J call TRBJ2-1; 8 nucleotides align to TRBD2. Trimming removed 0 bases from V and 6 bases from J; junction bases left unmatched: 7. The CDR3 is made up of 16 amino acids. CDR1 LNHNV and CDR2 YYDKDF come from the germline V gene (reference sequence).

The chain combines TRBV5-6 with TRBJ2-3, with TRBD2 identical over 7 bases. Germline assignment: CDR1 SGHDT and CDR2 YYEEEE. CDR3 length: 17 residues. V lost 1 base to trimming and J lost 2 bases; unmatched junction nucleotides: 10. In nucleotides, the CDR3 is TGTGCCAGCAGCTTGTCTGGTTCACTAGCGATCACAGATACGCAGTATTTT. It codes for CASSLSGSLAITDTQYF.

Of note for this clone: Germline and junction disagree at one end, which may indicate a read error. The J gene is TRBJ1-1, the V gene TRBV7-9; D is possibly TRBD1 (6 bases). CDR1 is SEHNR, CDR2 FQNEAQ, per germline (reference sequence). The CDR3 sequence is 16 residues long. In DNA, the CDR3 is TGTGCCATCCCTTCTCGGAGCTGGGGGCTCGACACTAAAGCTTTCTTT. This codes for CAIPSRSWGLDTKAFF. The variable domain in full, with the rest retrieved from reference TRBV7-9 and TRBJ1-1, is DTGVSQNPRHKITKRGQNVTFRCDPISEHNRLYWYRQTLGQGPEFLTYFQNEAQLEKSRLLSDRFSAERPKGSFSTLEIQRTEQGDSAMYLCAIPSRSWGLDTKAFFGQGTRLTVV.

V gene TRBV29-1 combines with J gene TRBJ2-5; 8 nucleotides match TRBD2. With V trimmed by 6 bases and J by 1 base, 7 bases remained unmatched. This CDR3 is 14 amino acids long. Germline V gives CDR1 SQVTM, CDR2 ANQGSEA. In nucleotides, the CDR3 is TGCAGCGTCCCCGCCCTAGCGGGCCAAGAGACCCAGTACTTC. Translating it yields CSVPALAGQETQYF. The variable domain in full, with the rest retrieved from reference TRBV29-1 and TRBJ2-5, is SAVISQKPSRDICQRGTSLTIQCQVDSQVTMMFWYRQQPGQSLTLIATANQGSEATYESGFVIDKFPISRPNLTFSTLTVSNMSPEDSSIYLCSVPALAGQETQYFGPGTRLLVL.

The chain combines TRBV6-5 with TRBJ1-2, with D hard to call. Germline V gives CDR1 MNHEY, CDR2 SVGAGI. This CDR3 is built from 16 residues. V lost 0 bases to trimming and J lost 0 bases, with 11 bases between them. The DNA for the CDR3 is TGTGCCAGCAGTTACTCAGGAAGAATTCCTAACTATGGCTACACCTTC. Amino acid sequence: CASSYSGRIPNYGYTF.

The genes are TRBV30 and TRBJ2-2; TRBD1 might be the D (5 bases). V lost 5 bases, J lost 1 base, and 11 bases lay in between. Germline CDR1 reads GTSNPN; CDR2 reads SVGIG (reference sequence). The CDR3 spans 14 residues. The CDR3 reads CAWCRQLNTGELFF. The CDR3 DNA sequence: TGTGCCTGGTGCAGACAGCTGAACACCGGGGAGCTGTTTTTT.

This chain joins TRBV14 and TRBJ2-2; 11 bases are a match to TRBD2. Trimming cost V 4 bases and J 3 bases; bases outside gene matches: 7. The CDR3 has 17 amino acids. Per germline, CDR1 SGHDN and CDR2 FVKESK. This chain's CDR3 is CASSPLAGGPYTGELFF. CDR3 sequence (DNA): TGTGCCAGCAGCCCTCTAGCGGGAGGCCCTTACACCGGGGAGCTGTTTTTT. The full variable domain, rest sourced from reference TRBV14 and TRBJ2-2, is EAGVTQFPSHSVIEKGQTVTLRCDPISGHDNLYWYRRVMGKEIKFLLHFVKESKQDESGMPNNRFLAERTGGTYSTLKVQPAELEDSGVYFCASSPLAGGPYTGELFFGEGSRLTVL.

This clone was counted between two and nine times. V and J are TRBV5-5 and TRBJ1-5, with 7 bases identical to TRBD1. Trimming at V came to 1 base and at J to 4 bases, leaving 11 bases not matched to a gene. Looked up from germline, CDR1 is SGHKS and CDR2 is YYEKEE (reference sequence). The CDR3 is 17 residues long. DNA for the CDR3: TGTGCCAGCAGCTTGCTTGGGCGGACAGGACATAATCAGCCCCAGCATTTT. Translation: CASSLLGRTGHNQPQHF.

CDR3 bases: TGTGCCAGCAGCCCGGGACTAGCGGGTAATGAGCAGTTCTTC. Amino acid sequence: CASSPGLAGNEQFF. This rearrangement joins TRBV7-2 to TRBJ2-1, with 12 bases aligning to TRBD2. The CDR3 consists of 14 residues. From germline, CDR1 is SGHTA and CDR2 FQGNSA. V lost 5 bases to trimming and J lost 7 bases; unmatched junction nucleotides: 3.